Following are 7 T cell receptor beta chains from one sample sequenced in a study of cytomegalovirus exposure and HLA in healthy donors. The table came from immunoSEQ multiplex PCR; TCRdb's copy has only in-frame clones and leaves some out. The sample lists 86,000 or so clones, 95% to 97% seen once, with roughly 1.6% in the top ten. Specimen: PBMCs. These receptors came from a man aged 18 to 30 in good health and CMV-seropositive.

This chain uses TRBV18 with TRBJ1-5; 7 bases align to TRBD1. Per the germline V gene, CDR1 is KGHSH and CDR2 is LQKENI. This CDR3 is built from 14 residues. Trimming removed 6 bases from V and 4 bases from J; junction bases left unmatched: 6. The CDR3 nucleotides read TGTGCCAGCTCCCGACAGGGTATGAATCAGCCCCAGCATTTT. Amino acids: CASSRQGMNQPQHF. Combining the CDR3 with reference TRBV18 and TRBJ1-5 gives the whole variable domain NAGVMQNPRHLVRRRGQEARLRCSPMKGHSHVYWYRQLPEEGLKFMVYLQKENIIDESGMPKERFSAEFPKEGPSILRIQQVVRGDSAAYFCASSRQGMNQPQHFGDGTRLSIL.

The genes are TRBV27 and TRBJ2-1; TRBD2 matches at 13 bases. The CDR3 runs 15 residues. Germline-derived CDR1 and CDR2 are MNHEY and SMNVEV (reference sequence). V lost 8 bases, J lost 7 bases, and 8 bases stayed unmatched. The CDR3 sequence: CASGRTSGRINEQFF. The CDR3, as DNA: TGTGCCAGCGGCAGGACTAGCGGGAGAATAAATGAGCAGTTCTTC.

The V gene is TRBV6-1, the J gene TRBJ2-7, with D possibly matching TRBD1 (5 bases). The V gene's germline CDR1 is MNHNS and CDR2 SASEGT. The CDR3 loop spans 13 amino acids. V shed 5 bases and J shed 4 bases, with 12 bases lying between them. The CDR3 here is CASSSGYGYEQYF. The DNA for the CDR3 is TGTGCCAGCAGTTCAGGGTACGGGTACGAGCAGTACTTC.

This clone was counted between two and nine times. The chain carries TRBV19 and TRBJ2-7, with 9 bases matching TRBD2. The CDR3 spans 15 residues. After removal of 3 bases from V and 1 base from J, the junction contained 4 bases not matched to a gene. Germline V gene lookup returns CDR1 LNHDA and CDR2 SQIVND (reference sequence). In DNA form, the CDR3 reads TGTGCCAGTAGTATCCTAGCGGGGAGTTCCTACGAGCAGTACTTC. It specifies CASSILAGSSYEQYF. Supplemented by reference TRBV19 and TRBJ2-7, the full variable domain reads DGGITQSPKYLFRKEGQNVTLSCEQNLNHDAMYWYRQDPGQGLRLIYYSQIVNDFQKGDIAEGYSVSREKKESFPLTVTSAQKNPTAFYLCASSILAGSSYEQYFGPGTRLTVT.

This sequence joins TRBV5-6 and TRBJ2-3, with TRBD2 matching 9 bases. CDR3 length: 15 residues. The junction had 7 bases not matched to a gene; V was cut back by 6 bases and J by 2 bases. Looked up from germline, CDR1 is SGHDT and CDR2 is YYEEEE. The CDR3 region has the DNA TGTGCCAGCACCCAAGGACTAGCGATCACAGATACGCAGTATTTT. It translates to CASTQGLAITDTQYF. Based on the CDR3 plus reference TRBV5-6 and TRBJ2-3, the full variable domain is DAGVTQSPTHLIKTRGQQVTLRCSPKSGHDTVSWYQQALGQGPQFIFQYYEEEERQRGNFPDRFSGHQFPNYSSELNVNALLLGDSALYLCASTQGLAITDTQYFGPGTRLTVL.

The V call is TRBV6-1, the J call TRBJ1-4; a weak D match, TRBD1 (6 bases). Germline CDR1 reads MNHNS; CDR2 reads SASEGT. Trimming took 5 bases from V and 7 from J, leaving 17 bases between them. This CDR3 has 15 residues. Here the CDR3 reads CASSSGPGEGEKLFF. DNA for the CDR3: TGTGCCAGCAGTTCGGGACCAGGGGAAGGTGAAAAACTGTTTTTT.

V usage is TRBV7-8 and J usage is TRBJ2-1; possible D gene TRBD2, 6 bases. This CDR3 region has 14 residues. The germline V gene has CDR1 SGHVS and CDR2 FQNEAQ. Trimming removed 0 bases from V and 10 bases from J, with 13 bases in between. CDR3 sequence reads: CASSLAPRREEQFF. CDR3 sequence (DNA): TGTGCCAGCAGCTTAGCGCCTCGGCGGGAAGAGCAGTTCTTC.